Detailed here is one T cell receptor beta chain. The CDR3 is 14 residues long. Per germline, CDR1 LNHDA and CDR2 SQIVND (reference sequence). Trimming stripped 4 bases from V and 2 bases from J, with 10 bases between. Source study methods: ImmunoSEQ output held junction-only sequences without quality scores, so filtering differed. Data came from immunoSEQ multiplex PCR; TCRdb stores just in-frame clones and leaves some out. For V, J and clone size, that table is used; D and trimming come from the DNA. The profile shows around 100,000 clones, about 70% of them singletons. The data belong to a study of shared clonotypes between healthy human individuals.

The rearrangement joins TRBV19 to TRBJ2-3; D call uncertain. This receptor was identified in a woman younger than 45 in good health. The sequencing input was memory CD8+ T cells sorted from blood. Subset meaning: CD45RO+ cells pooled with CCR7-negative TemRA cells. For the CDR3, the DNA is TGTGCCAGTAGTAGAGAATCTAACACAGATACGCAGTATTTT. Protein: CASSRESNTDTQYF.